This paragraph reports one T cell receptor beta chain. Trimming took 2 bases from V and 2 from J, leaving 12 bases between them. This CDR3 comprises 15 residues. CDR1 and CDR2 from the germline V gene are MNHEY and SVGAGI. This entry comes from a study of T-cell memory formation after mild COVID-19. One entry per CDR3 protein, called by TCRdb with MiXCR from the 5' RACE reads. The sample has 300,000 to 400,000 distinct CDR3 sequences, roughly an eighth seen once. Sequencing input: PBMCs or a T cell subset sorted from them (not recorded which). This sequence joins TRBV6-5 and TRBJ1-2; D is unresolved. This TCR was sampled from a man aged 18-30 years who had mild COVID-19 (a few samples of this study predate the infection). Cell type and time point are not known. Written as DNA, the CDR3 is TGTGCCAGCAGTTACCTCTCGAGGGCCAACTATGGCTACACCTTC. This translates into CASSYLSRANYGYTF.